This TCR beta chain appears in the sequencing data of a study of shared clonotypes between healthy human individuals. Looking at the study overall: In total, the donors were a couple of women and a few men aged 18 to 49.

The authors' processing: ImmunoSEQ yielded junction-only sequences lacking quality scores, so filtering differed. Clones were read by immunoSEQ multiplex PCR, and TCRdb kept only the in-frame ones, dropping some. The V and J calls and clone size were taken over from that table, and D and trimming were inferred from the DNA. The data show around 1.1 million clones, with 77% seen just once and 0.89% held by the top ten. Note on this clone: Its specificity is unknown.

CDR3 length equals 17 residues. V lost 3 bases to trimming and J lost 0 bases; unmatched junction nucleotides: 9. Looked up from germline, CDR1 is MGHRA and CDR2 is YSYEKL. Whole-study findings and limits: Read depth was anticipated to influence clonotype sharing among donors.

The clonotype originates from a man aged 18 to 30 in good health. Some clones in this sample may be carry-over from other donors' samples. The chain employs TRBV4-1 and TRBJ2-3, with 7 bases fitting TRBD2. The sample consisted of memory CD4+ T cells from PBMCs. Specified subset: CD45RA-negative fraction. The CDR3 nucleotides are TGCGCCAGCAGCCAGGGAGGGCGGACAACTAGCACAGATACGCAGTATTTT. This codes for CASSQGGRTTSTDTQYF.